Listed below are T cell receptor beta chains from one sample, sequenced in a study of cytomegalovirus exposure and HLA in healthy donors. Only in-frame clones appear in the TCRdb table, and some are missing; sequencing was by immunoSEQ multiplex PCR. The table has under 250,000 clones, 70% to 85% seen once. The sequenced sample consisted of PBMCs. These receptors were obtained from a male donor in good health and CMV-seronegative. Each CDR3 is given with its conserved first and last residue. Each record gives: clone size, J gene, CDR3 length, V gene, D gene, CDR3 DNA, CDR3 protein. A D gene is named only where the DNA matches it firmly. The size entry is marked missing in some rows and otherwise reads once, few, many or a size class.

>-|TRBJ2-7|14|TRBV9|TRBD1
TGTGCCAGCAGCCCCGGGACAGGACCCTACGAGCAGTACTTC
CASSPGTGPYEQYF
>-|TRBJ2-3|15|TRBV19|TRBD2
TGTGCCAGTAGTACTTCTAGCGGACTCACAGATACGCAGTATTTT
CASSTSSGLTDTQYF
>-|TRBJ2-3|18|TRBV2|TRBD2
TGTGCCAGCATCCGACTAGCGGGAGGTAACGGGGGGGCAGATACGCAGTATTTT
CASIRLAGGNGGADTQYF
>-|TRBJ2-2|16|TRBV19|TRBD2
TGTGCCAGTAGTTCGCCTAGCGGGAGGGACACCGGGGAGCTGTTTTTT
CASSSPSGRDTGELFF
>-|TRBJ2-7|13|TRBV29-1|-
TGCAGCGTCGTCCGGGGTGTGTCCTACGAGCAGTACTTC
CSVVRGVSYEQYF
>-|TRBJ1-2|13|TRBV7-9|-
TGTGCCAGCAGCTTAACAGGCAGCTATGGCTACACCTTC
CASSLTGSYGYTF
>-|TRBJ1-1|16|TRBV19|TRBD1
TGTGCCAGTAGGGCCTCAGGGGGCGCAAGGTGGACTGAAGCTTTCTTT
CASRASGGARWTEAFF
>-|TRBJ2-5|18|TRBV7-6|TRBD2
TGTGCCAGCAGCTTTACTAGCGGGAGGGCCGGGGGACAAGAGACCCAGTACTTC
CASSFTSGRAGGQETQYF
>few|TRBJ2-7|14|TRBV27|-
TGTGCCAGCAGTTTAATACAGGGTGGCTACGAGCAGTACTTC
CASSLIQGGYEQYF
>-|TRBJ1-5|15|TRBV19|TRBD1
TGTGCCAGTAGAACGGGACAGGGGTATTTTCAGCCCCAGCATTTT
CASRTGQGYFQPQHF
>-|TRBJ2-5|15|TRBV28|TRBD2
TGTGCCAGCAGTTGGACTAGCAGTTATCAAGAGACCCAGTACTTC
CASSWTSSYQETQYF
>-|TRBJ1-5|16|TRBV10-3|-
TGTGCCATCAGTGAGTCACCAGGCCTTAGCAATCAGCCCCAGCATTTT
CAISESPGLSNQPQHF
>few|TRBJ1-1|12|TRBV29-1|-
TGCAGCGTTGTCAGGCTGAACACTGAAGCTTTCTTT
CSVVRLNTEAFF
>-|TRBJ1-2|13|TRBV9|-
TGTGCCAGCAGCGTACCCGGGGGCTATGGCTACACCTTC
CASSVPGGYGYTF
>-|TRBJ2-2|15|TRBV5-1|-
TGCGCCAGCAGCCGAATAGCGGAAAATACCGGGGAGCTGTTTTTT
CASSRIAENTGELFF
>-|TRBJ2-1|14|TRBV19|-
TGTGCCAGTAGTATAGATGTCCTTCGGGATGAGCAGTTCTTC
CASSIDVLRDEQFF
>-|TRBJ2-3|14|TRBV7-9|-
TGTTCCAGCAGCGCGGGACTTTTCACAGATACGCAGTATTTT
CSSSAGLFTDTQYF
>-|TRBJ1-1|14|TRBV9|-
TGTGCCAGCAGCGCAGGGGTAGGGGTCGCTGAAGCTTTCTTT
CASSAGVGVAEAFF
>-|TRBJ2-5|13|TRBV4-2|TRBD1
TGTGCCAGCAGCCGAGTACAGGGGGGAGAGCAGTACTTC
CASSRVQGGEQYF
>-|TRBJ2-7|14|TRBV5-1|TRBD1
TGCGCCAGCAGTACCGGGACAGGGTCCCACGAGCAGTACTTC
CASSTGTGSHEQYF
>-|TRBJ2-6|19|TRBV6-7|-
TGTGCCAGCAGTTATGGACAGTTAGGGGAAGGCTCTGGGGCCAACGTCCTGACTTTC
CASSYGQLGEGSGANVLTF